The 22 T cell receptor beta chains in this list originate from one sample, sequenced in a study of human T cells and chemical hapten exposure. TCRdb re-called the RACE reads through MiXCR, storing one row per CDR3 protein. The profile shows around 340,000 distinct CDR3 sequences, roughly 6.9% of them singletons. Noted time point: patch test 1, 2 weeks after DPC sensitization. Indicated treatment: therapeutic diphenylcyclopropenone sensitization with weekly scalp DPC. The specimen comprised whole blood, sampled in connection with sensitization to the hapten diphenylcyclopropenone (DPC). Source of these receptors: a woman in her late teens or twenties with alopecia areata. Some clones in this sample may be carry-over from other donors' samples.

This clonotype has only a few counts. This chain uses TRBV6-5 with TRBJ2-3; D not resolved. Between the trimmed V and J ends, which lost 10 bases and 4 bases, there was a span of 18 bases. CDR3 size: 14 residues. Germline V gene data show CDR1 as MNHEY and CDR2 as SVGAGI. The CDR3: CATNTGLRADTQYF. The CDR3 DNA is TGTGCCACCAACACGGGCCTCCGGGCAGATACGCAGTATTTT.

The table lists this clonotype with many counts. J is TRBJ2-1 and V is TRBV5-1; D is unresolved. Trimming removed 1 base from V and 2 bases from J, with 10 bases in between. Germline loops: CDR1 SGHRS, CDR2 YFSETQ. This CDR3 contains 15 residues. The DNA for the CDR3 is TGCGCCAGCAGCTTGTCAACGCAGGCCTACAATGAGCAGTTCTTC. The encoded protein is CASSLSTQAYNEQFF. The whole variable domain, remainder taken from reference TRBV5-1 and TRBJ2-1, is KAGVTQTPRYLIKTRGQQVTLSCSPISGHRSVSWYQQTPGQGLQFLFEYFSETQRNKGNFPGRFSGRQFSNSRSEMNVSTLELGDSALYLCASSLSTQAYNEQFFGPGTRLTVL.

This clonotype was counted ten times or more. The gene calls are TRBV6-2 or TRBV6-3 and TRBJ1-1; 7 nucleotides align to TRBD1. The CDR3 sequence is 14 residues long. Looked up from germline, CDR1 is MNHEY and CDR2 is SVGEGT. J lost 1 base, V lost 8 bases, and 7 bases had no gene match. Here the CDR3 DNA reads TGTGCCAGCTGGTCCCGGGACAGGAACACTGAAGCTTTCTTT. This codes for CASWSRDRNTEAFF.

This clonotype was seen repeatedly, ten times or more. The chain links TRBV7-6 to TRBJ2-2; 11 positions agree with TRBD2. CDR3 length equals 16 residues. Germline V CDR1 and CDR2: SGHVS, FNYEAQ. V dropped 5 bases and J dropped 0; count of bases not matched to a gene: 2. CDR3 loop: CASSVGLAANTGELFF. In DNA form, the CDR3 reads TGTGCCAGCAGCGTGGGACTAGCGGCGAACACCGGGGAGCTGTTTTTT.

This clonotype appeared a few times. The rearrangement uses TRBV6-5 and TRBJ1-1, with D tentatively TRBD1 (6 bases). V lost 6 bases to trimming and J lost 0 bases, with 14 bases between them. The CDR3 runs 15 residues. The germline V gene encodes CDR1 MNHEY and CDR2 SVGAGI. DNA of the CDR3: TGTGCCAGCAGCCGTAGGACAGAGCTGAACACTGAAGCTTTCTTT. This gives the protein CASSRRTELNTEAFF.

This clonotype occurred many times. V gene TRBV7-8 combines with J gene TRBJ2-2; 8 bases match TRBD1. The germline V gene has CDR1 SGHVS and CDR2 FQNEAQ. The CDR3 runs 16 residues. Trimming took 1 base from V and 4 from J; bases not matched to a gene: 5. In DNA form, the CDR3 reads TGTGCCAGCAGCTTAGGAGCAGACAGGGGCACCGGGGAGCTGTTTTTT. Its translation: CASSLGADRGTGELFF.

In this sample, this clonotype turned up a few times. This chain links TRBV20-1 with TRBJ1-4, with a weak D call TRBD1 (6 bases). The V gene's germline CDR1 is DFQATT and CDR2 SNEGSKA (reference sequence). Deletions cut 6 bases from V and 1 base from J, with 15 bases between. The CDR3 loop spans 15 amino acids. The CDR3 loop is CSAPDGGRTNEKLFF. The CDR3 region has the DNA TGCAGTGCCCCTGACGGGGGGCGAACTAATGAAAAACTGTTTTTT.

V is TRBV2 and J is TRBJ1-1; 7 bases align to TRBD1. Germline loops: CDR1 SNHLY, CDR2 FYNNEI. Trimming at V came to 6 bases and at J to 6 bases, leaving 4 bases not matched to a gene. This CDR3 spans 12 amino acids. CDR3 in amino acids: CASRAGGAEAFF. CDR3 DNA: TGTGCCAGCAGGGCAGGGGGGGCTGAAGCTTTCTTT.

Many counts were recorded for this clonotype. This chain links TRBV7-2 with TRBJ2-4; D remains unclear. Germline V gene data show CDR1 as SGHTA and CDR2 as FQGNSA. Trimming removed 0 bases from V and 0 bases from J, with 12 bases in between. The CDR3 has 17 residues. The CDR3 bases are TGTGCCAGCAGCTTAGCGTTCGGTGGTCTAGCCAAAAACATTCAGTACTTC. It translates to CASSLAFGGLAKNIQYF.

The chain joins TRBV4-3 to TRBJ1-3, with D possibly matching TRBD1 (5 bases). The CDR3 is 15 residues long. Deletions cut 4 bases from V and 0 bases from J, with 10 bases between. Germline CDR1 and CDR2: LGHNA and YSLEER. The CDR3 loop reads CASSLAGASGNTIYF. CDR3 bases: TGCGCCAGCAGCCTTGCCGGGGCCTCTGGAAACACCATATATTTT.

The table lists this clonotype with many counts. This chain connects TRBV5-1 to TRBJ2-1, with TRBD1 matching over 8 bases. Germline values: CDR1 SGHRS, CDR2 YFSETQ. Losses at the gene ends were 2 bases for V and 7 bases for J; bases not matched to a gene: 5. This CDR3 is built from 14 residues. DNA of the CDR3: TGCGCCAGCAGCTTACGACAGGGGTGGAATGAGCAGTTCTTC. Its translation is CASSLRQGWNEQFF.

This clonotype was seen at least ten times. This sequence joins TRBV4-2 and TRBJ2-4; D is undetermined. The germline V gene has CDR1 LGHNA and CDR2 YNFKEQ. The V and J ends lost 0 bases and 10 bases respectively, with 7 bases between them. The CDR3 spans 12 residues. Written as DNA, the CDR3 is TGTGCCAGCAGCCAAGACGGCGGAATTCAGTACTTC. Protein: CASSQDGGIQYF.

The chain recombines TRBV27 with TRBJ2-5; TRBD2 might be the D (6 bases). The CDR3 consists of 14 residues. V was trimmed by 6 bases and J by 0 bases, leaving 11 bases between them. Germline V gives CDR1 MNHEY, CDR2 SMNVEV (reference sequence). CDR3 DNA sequence: TGTGCCAGCAGGGCTGGACTATACCAAGAGACCCAGTACTTC. Its protein product is CASRAGLYQETQYF.

This clonotype was observed many times. This chain connects TRBV5-4 to TRBJ2-2, with D perhaps assigned TRBD1 or TRBD2 (7 bases each). Germline CDR1 is SGHNT and CDR2 is YYREEE (reference sequence). V was cut by 7 bases and J by 6 bases, with 19 bases left in between. The CDR3 runs to 15 residues. The CDR3 is CASSRGGGASGELFF. Here the CDR3 DNA reads TGTGCCAGCTCCCGGGGAGGGGGCGCGTCCGGGGAGCTGTTTTTT.

This clonotype has only a few counts. The chain combines TRBV2 with TRBJ1-6; D may be TRBD1 (5 bases). This CDR3 has 15 amino acids. Between the trimmed V and J ends, which lost 8 bases and 3 bases, there was a span of 14 bases. Germline CDR1 reads SNHLY; CDR2 reads FYNNEI. CDR3 nucleotides: TGTGCCAGCGGGGGTTCAGGAAACTATAATTCACCCCTCCACTTT. Translating it yields CASGGSGNYNSPLHF.

This clonotype was picked up a small number of times. V usage is TRBV6-5 and J usage is TRBJ1-2; D gene unclear. Between the trimmed V and J ends, which lost 0 bases and 6 bases, there was a span of 5 bases. The CDR3 is 12 residues long. Looked up from germline, CDR1 is MNHEY and CDR2 is SVGAGI. CDR3 region: CASSYSGDGYTF. The CDR3 nucleotides read TGTGCCAGCAGTTACTCAGGAGATGGCTACACCTTC.

The V gene is TRBV6-1, the J gene TRBJ2-3; either TRBD1 or TRBD2 may fit D (5 bases each). With 2 bases removed from V and 6 bases from J, the gap between germline ends came to 15 bases. The CDR3 runs 15 residues. Germline CDR1 reads MNHNS; CDR2 reads SASEGT. As DNA, the CDR3 is TGTGCCAGCAGTGAATACGGGGCTTTGTCGGATACGCAGTATTTT. Its translation is CASSEYGALSDTQYF.

The V gene is TRBV29-1, the J gene TRBJ2-1; weak D call: TRBD1 (6 bases). The CDR3 extends over 11 amino acids. Trimming removed 7 bases at V and 12 bases at J, with 16 bases between. CDR1 is SQVTM and CDR2 is ANQGSEA in the germline V gene. CDR3 nucleotides: TGCAGCGCCGCAGGGGAAGTAGGGCAGTTCTTC. Protein sequence: CSAAGEVGQFF.

The chain joins TRBV10-3 to TRBJ1-5; 8 bases fit TRBD1. After removal of 10 bases from V and 4 bases from J, the junction contained 6 bases not matched to a gene. This CDR3 region has 13 residues. The V gene's germline CDR1 is ENHRY and CDR2 SYGVKD. The CDR3 loop reads CATRGQANQPQHF. The CDR3 DNA follows: TGTGCCACCAGGGGACAGGCAAATCAGCCCCAGCATTTT.

Only a few counts were recorded for this clonotype. The V call is TRBV6-5, the J call TRBJ1-5, with D possibly being TRBD1 (5 bases). The CDR3 has 13 amino acids. Germline V gene data show CDR1 as MNHEY and CDR2 as SVGAGI. V was clipped by 2 bases and J by 7 bases, with 9 bases between them. The CDR3 protein is CASSYGGSQPQHF. Written as DNA, the CDR3 is TGTGCCAGCAGTTACGGGGGGAGCCAGCCCCAGCATTTT.

The CDR3 DNA is TGTGCCAGCAGGGTGACAGGGGGGAAGGATGAGCAGTTCTTC. It specifies CASRVTGGKDEQFF. The chain is built from TRBV25-1 and TRBJ2-1; TRBD1 matches 9 bases. V was clipped by 6 bases and J by 8 bases; unmatched bases: 8. This CDR3 is built from 14 residues. CDR1 is MGHDK, CDR2 SYGVNS, per germline.

This clonotype was counted at least ten times. The CDR3 reads CASSSGQENTEAFF. The CDR3 DNA follows: TGTGCCAGCAGCAGCGGACAGGAGAACACTGAAGCTTTCTTT. The chain has TRBV9 and TRBJ1-1; 7 nucleotides match TRBD1. The CDR3 consists of 14 residues. The V segment lost 4 bases and the J segment 1 base; nucleotides outside the gene matches: 4. CDR1 and CDR2 (germline): SGDLS, YYNGEE. The whole variable domain, filled in from reference TRBV9 and TRBJ1-1, reads DSGVTQTPKHLITATGQRVTLRCSPRSGDLSVYWYQQSLDQGLQFLIQYYNGEERAKGNILERFSAQQFPDLHSELNLSSLELGDSALYFCASSSGQENTEAFFGQGTRLTVV.